This TCR beta chain originates from a study of blood T cell repertoires in COVID-19 (dated by TCRdb to 2018 to 2021). Regarding the study in general: Samples from collaborators originated in the United States, Italy and Spain and spanned both the acute and convalescent phases of COVID-19. The prospective study material was composed of cDNA or gDNA derived from T cells, B-cell-depleted T cells, or PBMCs. The dataset comprised deeply sampled blood TCRbeta repertoires from subjects exposed to, actively infected with, or recovered from COVID-19. The repertoires were released in a freely available public database intended as a resource for research on the immune response to SARS-CoV-2. Samples came from the ongoing ImmuneRACE study (first 160 participants) plus 1,254 subjects from 6 global collaborators. The sample metadata nearly always contained a de-identified subject ID, COVID-19 status, age in years and sex. Where available, HLA class I and class II types were obtained from metadata supplied by the sample provider rather than from assay-based typing.

As encoded in the germline V gene, CDR1 is SGHAT while CDR2 is FQNNGV. The CDR3 numbers 13 residues from cysteine through phenylalanine. Only the CDR3 DNA is retained, 39 bases long and in frame from the first base. At the junction V is shortened by 3 bases and J by 6 bases, with 9 bases in between. Whole blood was collected in K2EDTA tubes by collaborating institutions according to the institutions' own protocols. For TCRbeta analysis, collaborators shipped samples as frozen whole blood, isolated PBMCs, or DNA extracted from either of those sample types. Turning to this clone: Its antigen is currently not known. One base away there is no much larger clone; base qualities are not given.

TCRbeta CDR3 regions were amplified from genomic DNA by means of the immunoSEQ Assay, a bias-controlled multiplex PCR. In the source study's methods: Within the assay, amplification of reference gene primers was used to estimate how many nucleated cells each sample contained. To quantify the absolute abundance of each unique TCRbeta CDR3 rearrangement, sequence reads were collapsed and filtered. Productive Simpson clonality was computed per sample as the square root of Simpson's diversity index over productive rearrangements. Not all clones reach the TCRdb copy of this immuneACCESS table, which keeps in-frame sequences only. Checked studies attribute under half of the gap to unresolved V genes and leave the rest unexplained. That table supplies the V and J calls and clone size; D and trimming were determined from the DNA. This sample lists a few hundred thousand clones; around 80% were detected once. Clones ranked in the top ten supply 10% of the sample.

Results the study describes overall, beyond this receptor: How much clinical and demographic metadata was included differed by source and by participant, and the metadata was provided uncurated.

This TCR came from a woman older than 75 with acute or convalescent COVID-19. Specimen: peripheral blood. Recombination joined TRBV11-2 with TRBJ1-5, with the D gene not clear enough to name. In nucleotide form, the sequence is TGTGCCAGCAGCTTGTCTGAGTTTCAGCCCCAGCATTTT. This yields the protein CASSLSEFQPQHF.